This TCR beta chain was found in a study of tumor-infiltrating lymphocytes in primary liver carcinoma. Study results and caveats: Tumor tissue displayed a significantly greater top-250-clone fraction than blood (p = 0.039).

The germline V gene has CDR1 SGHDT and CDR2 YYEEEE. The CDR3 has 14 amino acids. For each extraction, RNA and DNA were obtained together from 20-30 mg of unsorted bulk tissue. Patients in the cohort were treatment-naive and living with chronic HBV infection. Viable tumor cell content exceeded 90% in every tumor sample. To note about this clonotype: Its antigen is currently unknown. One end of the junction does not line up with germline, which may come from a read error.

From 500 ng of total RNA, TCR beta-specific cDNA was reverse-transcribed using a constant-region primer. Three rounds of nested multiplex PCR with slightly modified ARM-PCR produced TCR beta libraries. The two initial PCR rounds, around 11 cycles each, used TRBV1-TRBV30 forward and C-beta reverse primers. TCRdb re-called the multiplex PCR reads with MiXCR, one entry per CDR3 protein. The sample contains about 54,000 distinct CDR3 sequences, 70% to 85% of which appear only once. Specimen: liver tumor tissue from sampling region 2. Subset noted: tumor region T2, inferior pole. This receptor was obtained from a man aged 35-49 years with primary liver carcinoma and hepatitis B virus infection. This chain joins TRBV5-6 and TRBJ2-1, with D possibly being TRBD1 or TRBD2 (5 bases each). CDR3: CASRFGAVANEQIF. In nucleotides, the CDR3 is TGTGCCAGCAGATTCGGGGCGGTGGCCAATGAGCAGATCTTC.